The source of this TCR beta chain is a study of memory CD4+ T cells and cytomegalovirus serostatus. Study-level information: Healthy Belgian adult donors included about nine CMV-positive and some 24 CMV-negative people.

Single viable CD3+CD4+CD8-CD45RO+ cells were sorted as the memory CD4+ T cells. Serum IgG to CMV pp150, pp28, p38 and p52 defined serostatus. Concerning this clone: Its specificity is unknown.

Germline-derived CDR1 and CDR2 are ENHRY and SYGVKD. V dropped 5 bases and J dropped 0; count of bases not matched to a gene: 6. This CDR3 comprises 16 residues. Regarding the study as a whole: A US-trained random forest predicted CMV serostatus with median AUC around 0.91. Suggested: most of the CMV-linked TCR signature lies in CD4+ memory cells.

Profiled with immunoSEQ multiplex PCR; TCRdb holds only in-frame clones, not every one. This table has tens of thousands of clones, 77% appearing once. The sample comprised memory CD4+ T cells from blood. The gene calls are TRBV10-3 and TRBJ2-3, with 9 bases that match TRBD1. The receptor was isolated from an adult in good health and CMV-seronegative. The CDR3 here is CAISKGTGKSTDTQYF. CDR3 nucleotide sequence: TGTGCCATCAGTAAGGGGACAGGGAAAAGCACAGATACGCAGTATTTT.